These 31 T cell receptor beta chains were sequenced from one sample in a study of post-analysis software for immune sequencing data (dated by TCRdb to 2015 to 2017). Here is what the overall study found, with its caveats: Roughly 5 TRBV segments, including TRBV5-6, TRBV5-1 and TRBV20-1, were significantly more frequent in patients than controls.

These TCRs are of unknown antigen specificity. Library generation was performed with PCR. The sample was run on an Illumina HiSeq 2500. To reduce PCR and sequencing biases, unique molecular identifiers were built into the TCR beta cDNA libraries. In-frame beta chains were kept once TCRdb had trimmed the public reads at Q25 with fastp and called clones with MiXCR. Rows are combined by CDR3 protein, so each entry shows the most common genes and DNA. The sample table holds approximately 570,000 distinct CDR3 sequences, of which roughly 46% were seen once. Under 2% of the sample is in the top ten clones. The specimen sequenced was blood. The receptor source for this set is a girl aged 10 to 17 with multiple sclerosis.

The chain couples TRBV27 to TRBJ1-5; D not certain. This CDR3 region has 17 residues. Per germline, CDR1 MNHEY and CDR2 SMNVEV (reference sequence). Trimming stripped 5 bases from V and 4 bases from J, with 21 bases between. CDR3 sequence (DNA): TGTGCCAGCAGTCCCTCGGGATCACGGAGTAGTAATCAGCCCCAGCATTTT. Residues: CASSPSGSRSSNQPQHF.

This clonotype was recorded a few times. Its ends do not fully match the called genes, so a read error is possible. This rearrangement joins TRBV5-1 to TRBJ2-3; 9 bases are shared with TRBD2. The CDR3 contains 17 residues. Germline-derived CDR1 and CDR2 are SGHRS and YFSETQ. The CDR3 sequence is CATSLGGGATSTDTQYF. The CDR3 DNA reads as TGCGCCACCAGCCTTGGCGGGGGGGCTACTAGCACAGATACGCAGTATTTT.

This chain uses TRBV11-3 with TRBJ2-5; TRBD2 might be the D (6 bases). The CDR3 loop spans 16 amino acids. Germline V gives CDR1 SGHNT, CDR2 YENEEA. With 7 bases removed from V and 5 bases from J, the gap between germline ends came to 23 bases. The DNA for the CDR3 is TGTGCCAGCAAGAGGGGTAGCGGAGCCGAGGGGGAGACCCAGTACTTC. Its protein is CASKRGSGAEGETQYF.

This clonotype showed up just a few times. The V and J genes are TRBV10-3 and TRBJ2-7, with D possibly matching TRBD2 (6 bases). V was shortened by 0 bases and J by 3 bases, with 15 bases between the two germline ends. From germline, CDR1 is ENHRY and CDR2 SYGVKD. The CDR3 contains 16 residues. Written as DNA, the CDR3 is TGTGCCATCAGTGAGTCGGCCCAGTACGGGGGCTACGAGCAGTACTTC. Its translation is CAISESAQYGGYEQYF.

The DNA of the CDR3 is TGTGCCATCAGTGATGAAGGGAAGGGACAAGAGACCCAGTACTTC. It translates to CAISDEGKGQETQYF. The chain has TRBV10-3 and TRBJ2-5, with D uncertain. The V gene's germline CDR1 is ENHRY and CDR2 SYGVKD. Trimming removed 3 bases from V and 2 bases from J, with 13 bases in between. The CDR3 spans 15 residues.

This clonotype was detected a few times. This chain joins TRBV5-1 and TRBJ2-1; 9 nucleotides match TRBD2. Germline loops: CDR1 SGHRS, CDR2 YFSETQ. V gave up 0 bases and J gave up 8 bases; unmatched junction bases: 3. The CDR3 sequence is 14 residues long. CDR3 DNA sequence: TGCGCCAGCAGCTTGGTTAGCGGGAGCGATGAGCAGTTCTTC. This gives the protein CASSLVSGSDEQFF.

This sequence joins TRBV7-8 and TRBJ1-2; D gene ambiguous. The CDR3 consists of 12 residues. Germline V gene data show CDR1 as SGHVS and CDR2 as FQNEAQ. Trimming took 3 bases from V and 4 from J, leaving 6 bases between them. The CDR3 sequence: CASSFMSYGYTF. DNA for the CDR3: TGTGCCAGCAGCTTCATGAGCTATGGCTACACCTTC.

The rearrangement joins TRBV3-1 to TRBJ2-1; D remains unclear. Deletions cut 1 base from V and 0 bases from J, with 13 bases between. Looked up from germline, CDR1 is LGHDT and CDR2 is YNNKEL (reference sequence). This CDR3 region has 17 residues. The CDR3 nucleotides read TGTGCCAGCAGCCAAGTAAACATGGACCTCTCCTACAATGAGCAGTTCTTC. Its translation: CASSQVNMDLSYNEQFF.

CDR3 in amino acids: CASSYRDSGGEQYF. As DNA, the CDR3 is TGCGCCAGCAGCTACCGGGACAGCGGAGGGGAGCAGTACTTC. The chain combines TRBV5-1 with TRBJ2-5; weak D call: TRBD1 (7 bases). Trimming took 3 bases from V and 11 from J, leaving 20 bases between them. The CDR3 is 14 amino acids. In germline, CDR1 is SGHRS, CDR2 YFSETQ.

This chain connects TRBV5-6 to TRBJ1-3; 8 nucleotides line up with TRBD1. Germline assignment: CDR1 SGHDT and CDR2 YYEEEE. The CDR3 is 15 amino acids. Germline trimming cut 2 bases from V and 2 bases from J; bases unmatched to any gene: 3. The CDR3 is CASSFQDRAGNTIYF. CDR3 coding DNA: TGTGCCAGCAGCTTCCAGGACAGGGCTGGAAACACCATATATTTT.

The rearrangement links TRBV14 to TRBJ1-1; tentative D call: TRBD1 (5 bases). The CDR3 totals 16 residues. The V gene lost 6 bases and the J gene lost 1 base, with 18 bases spanning the gap. Looked up from germline, CDR1 is SGHDN and CDR2 is FVKESK. DNA of the CDR3: TGTGCCAGCAGTTTACCTCGGTTGGGGGAGAACACTGAAGCTTTCTTT. Translation: CASSLPRLGENTEAFF. Full variable domain (remainder filled in from reference TRBV14 and TRBJ1-1): EAGVTQFPSHSVIEKGQTVTLRCDPISGHDNLYWYRRVMGKEIKFLLHFVKESKQDESGMPNNRFLAERTGGTYSTLKVQPAELEDSGVYFCASSLPRLGENTEAFFGQGTRLTVV.

The rearrangement uses TRBV7-2 and TRBJ2-7, with D unclear. Trimming took 5 bases from V and 3 from J, leaving 11 bases between them. The CDR3 has 13 residues. The V gene's germline CDR1 is SGHTA and CDR2 FQGNSA. The CDR3 protein is CASSLGPNYEQYF. CDR3 nucleotide sequence: TGTGCCAGCAGCCTAGGACCCAACTACGAGCAGTACTTC.

The chain joins TRBV12-3 or TRBV12-4 to TRBJ1-2; D call uncertain. The CDR3 is 15 residues long. The germline V and J ends were trimmed by 3 bases and 4 bases, with 15 bases remaining between them. CDR3 loop: CASSLRAEAVYGYTF. The CDR3 nucleotides are TGTGCCAGCAGTTTGCGGGCCGAGGCGGTCTATGGCTACACCTTC.

In this sample, this clonotype turned up a few times. The chain uses TRBV20-1 and TRBJ2-7; 9 nucleotides agree with TRBD1. This CDR3 has 13 amino acids. Germline CDR1 DFQATT, CDR2 SNEGSKA (reference sequence). V shed 6 bases, J shed 5 bases, and the junction held 8 bases outside the gene matches. Here the CDR3 DNA reads TGCAGTGCGGGGACAGGGTTTCTACACGAGCAGTACTTC. Translation: CSAGTGFLHEQYF.

The chain recombines TRBV5-5 with TRBJ1-1, with 8 bases matching TRBD1. Germline V lookup: CDR1 SGHKS, CDR2 YYEKEE (reference sequence). Trimming removed 3 bases from V and 3 bases from J; junction bases left unmatched: 4. The CDR3 totals 14 residues. The CDR3 protein is CASSSRTGHTEAFF. CDR3 nucleotides: TGTGCCAGCAGCTCAAGGACAGGGCACACTGAAGCTTTCTTT.

This clonotype occurred a few times. The chain is built from TRBV20-1 and TRBJ2-5; 8 nucleotides align to TRBD2. The germline CDR1 and CDR2 sequences are DFQATT and SNEGSKA (reference sequence). The V and J ends lost 1 base and 11 bases, in that order; junction bases with no gene match: 12. The CDR3 sequence is 14 residues long. DNA for the CDR3: TGCAGTGCTAGAGGGCTAGCGGGCCACGAAGAGCAGTACTTC. This gives the protein CSARGLAGHEEQYF.

Only one count was recorded for this clonotype. CDR3: CASSYRDRGVYGYTF. The CDR3 nucleotides read TGTGCCAGCAGTTATAGGGACAGGGGGGTTTATGGCTACACCTTC. V is TRBV6-5 and J is TRBJ1-2, with 11 bases aligning to TRBD1. There are 15 residues in the CDR3. The germline V gene has CDR1 MNHEY and CDR2 SVGAGI. The V gene end was trimmed by 3 bases and the J gene end by 5 bases; junction bases not matched to a gene: 5.

This clonotype turned up a few times. This chain uses TRBV27 with TRBJ2-4; a weak D match, TRBD1 (6 bases). Germline V gene lookup returns CDR1 MNHEY and CDR2 SMNVEV (reference sequence). Trimming took 6 bases from V and 1 from J, leaving 13 bases between them. This CDR3 has 15 residues. CDR3 sequence reads: CASSLLGGAKNIQYF. CDR3 in DNA: TGTGCCAGCAGCCTCCTAGGGGGTGCCAAAAACATTCAGTACTTC.

V usage is TRBV20-1 and J usage is TRBJ1-2; weak D call: TRBD1 (5 bases). The ends were cut back, 0 bases at V and 0 bases at J, with 11 bases in the middle. The CDR3 consists of 15 residues. CDR1 and CDR2 from the germline V gene are DFQATT and SNEGSKA (reference sequence). The CDR3 loop is CSAREATGANYGYTF. DNA for the CDR3: TGCAGTGCTAGAGAAGCTACAGGAGCTAACTATGGCTACACCTTC.

The V call is TRBV10-3, the J call TRBJ2-7; D gene unclear. CDR1 and CDR2 (germline): ENHRY, SYGVKD. Trimming took 4 bases from V and 2 from J, leaving 9 bases between them. The CDR3 is 13 amino acids. The CDR3 DNA reads as TGTGCCATCAGTGTGGACGGTACCTACGAGCAGTACTTC. Its protein product is CAISVDGTYEQYF.

This clonotype was counted only a few times. V gene TRBV4-1 combines with J gene TRBJ2-7; TRBD2 matches 8 bases. Germline trimming cut 4 bases from V and 6 bases from J; bases unmatched to any gene: 8. CDR1 is MGHRA and CDR2 is YSYEKL in the germline V gene. The CDR3 spans 14 residues. CDR3 loop: CASSPREGEIEQYF. For the CDR3, the DNA is TGCGCCAGCAGCCCACGGGAGGGGGAAATCGAGCAGTACTTC.

This clonotype was picked up many times. The CDR3 protein is CASSPDRGNTEAFF. CDR3 DNA: TGTGCCAGCAGTCCCGACAGGGGGAACACTGAAGCTTTCTTT. This sequence joins TRBV12-3 or TRBV12-4 and TRBJ1-1, with 8 positions matching TRBD1. Trimming cost V 5 bases and J 1 base; bases outside gene matches: 3. The CDR3 sequence is 14 residues long.

This clonotype was recorded a few times. The chain has TRBV29-1 and TRBJ2-7; 8 nucleotides match TRBD1. The V and J ends lost 2 bases and 1 base, in that order; junction bases with no gene match: 4. CDR3 length: 14 amino acids. Germline V gene data show CDR1 as SQVTM and CDR2 as ANQGSEA. Here the CDR3 DNA reads TGCAGCGTTGAATACCGGACAGGGTCCTACGAGCAGTACTTC. This encodes CSVEYRTGSYEQYF.

This clonotype was seen a few times. The V gene is TRBV27, the J gene TRBJ2-4; D assignment may be TRBD1 or TRBD2 (5 bases each). Germline V CDR1 and CDR2: MNHEY, SMNVEV (reference sequence). V lost 7 bases and J 9 bases, leaving 16 bases between the germline ends. The CDR3 covers 13 residues. The CDR3 bases are TGTGCCAGCACTAAAGGGACGGTTGGCATTCAGTACTTC. Amino acids: CASTKGTVGIQYF.

The chain combines TRBV3-1 with TRBJ2-1; TRBD2 matches at 9 bases. The V segment lost 4 bases and the J segment 1 base; nucleotides outside the gene matches: 5. CDR3 length: 16 residues. Looked up from germline, CDR1 is LGHDT and CDR2 is YNNKEL (reference sequence). As DNA, the CDR3 is TGTGCCAGCAGCCCGACTAGCGGTTTGTCCTACAATGAGCAGTTCTTC. It encodes CASSPTSGLSYNEQFF.

The V call is TRBV7-9, the J call TRBJ1-5; D not resolved. V lost 3 bases and J lost 0, with 6 bases in between. Germline V gene sequence: CDR1 SEHNR, CDR2 FQNEAQ (reference sequence). This CDR3 is built from 14 residues. CDR3 sequence reads: CASSFSDSNQPQHF. The DNA of the CDR3 is TGTGCCAGCAGCTTCAGTGATAGCAATCAGCCCCAGCATTTT.

This clonotype turned up a few times. V gene TRBV12-3 or TRBV12-4 combines with J gene TRBJ1-2; 9 bases map to TRBD1. The ends lost 1 base at V and 3 bases at J; junction bases unmatched: 3. The length of the CDR3 is 15 residues. The DNA for the CDR3 is TGTGCCAGCAGTTTAGGGGACAGGGTCTACTATGGCTACACCTTC. It encodes CASSLGDRVYYGYTF.

V gene TRBV12-3 or TRBV12-4 combines with J gene TRBJ2-5; D is tentatively TRBD1 or TRBD2 (5 bases each). The CDR3 contains 14 residues. Trimming left V 6 bases short and J 5 bases short, with 16 bases between. The CDR3 nucleotides read TGTGCCAGCAGGTGGGGACCGTCGTCTGAGACCCAGTACTTC. This encodes CASRWGPSSETQYF.

This chain links TRBV20-1 with TRBJ2-7, with 10 bases identical to TRBD2. Germline CDR1 is DFQATT and CDR2 is SNEGSKA (reference sequence). With 4 bases clipped from V and 0 bases from J, the junction kept 12 bases outside the gene matches. The CDR3 covers 17 residues. CDR3 coding DNA: TGCAGTGCTATATGGCAGACTAGCGGGCCGAGCTCCTACGAGCAGTACTTC. Protein product: CSAIWQTSGPSSYEQYF.

This chain connects TRBV6-2 or TRBV6-3 to TRBJ2-7; 14 bases match TRBD2. From germline, CDR1 is MNHEY and CDR2 SVGEGT. CDR3 length equals 17 residues. V gave up 2 bases and J gave up 5 bases; unmatched junction bases: 8. In DNA form, the CDR3 reads TGTGCCAGCAGTTACCTTGGACTAGCGGGAGGCCAGGACGAGCAGTACTTC. Protein: CASSYLGLAGGQDEQYF.

The rearrangement joins TRBV12-3 or TRBV12-4 to TRBJ2-3; D may be TRBD2 (6 bases). V was cut by 7 bases and J by 0 bases, with 17 bases left in between. The CDR3 is 16 amino acids. The CDR3: CASTSMQAGSTDTQYF. In DNA, the CDR3 is TGTGCCAGCACCTCCATGCAGGCGGGGAGCACAGATACGCAGTATTTT.